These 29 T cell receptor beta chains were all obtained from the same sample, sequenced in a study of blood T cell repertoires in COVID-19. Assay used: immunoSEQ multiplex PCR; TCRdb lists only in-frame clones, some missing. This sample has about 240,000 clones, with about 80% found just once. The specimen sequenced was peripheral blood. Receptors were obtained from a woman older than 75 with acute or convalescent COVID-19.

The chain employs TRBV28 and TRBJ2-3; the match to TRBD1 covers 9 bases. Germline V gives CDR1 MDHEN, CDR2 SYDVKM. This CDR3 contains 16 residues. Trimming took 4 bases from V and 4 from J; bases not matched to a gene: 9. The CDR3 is CASSSSGTGTSDTQYF. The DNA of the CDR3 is TGTGCCAGCAGTTCCTCCGGGACAGGGACGTCAGATACGCAGTATTTT.

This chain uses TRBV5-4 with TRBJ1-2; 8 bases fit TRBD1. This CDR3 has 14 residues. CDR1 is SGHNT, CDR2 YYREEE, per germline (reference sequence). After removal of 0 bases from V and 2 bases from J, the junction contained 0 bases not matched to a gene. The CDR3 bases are TGTGCCAGCAGCTTGGGGACAGGGAACTATGGCTACACCTTC. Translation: CASSLGTGNYGYTF.

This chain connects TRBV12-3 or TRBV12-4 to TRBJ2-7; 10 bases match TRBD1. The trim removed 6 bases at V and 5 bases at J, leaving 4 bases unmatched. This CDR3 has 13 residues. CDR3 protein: CASRRQGAHEQYF. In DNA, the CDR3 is TGTGCCAGCAGACGACAGGGGGCCCACGAGCAGTACTTC.

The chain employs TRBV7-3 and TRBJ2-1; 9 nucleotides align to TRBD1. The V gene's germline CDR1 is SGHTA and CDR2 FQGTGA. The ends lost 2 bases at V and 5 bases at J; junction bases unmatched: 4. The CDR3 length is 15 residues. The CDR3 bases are TGTGCCAGCAGCTTATATGGGACAGGGAACAATGAGCAGTTCTTC. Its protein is CASSLYGTGNNEQFF.

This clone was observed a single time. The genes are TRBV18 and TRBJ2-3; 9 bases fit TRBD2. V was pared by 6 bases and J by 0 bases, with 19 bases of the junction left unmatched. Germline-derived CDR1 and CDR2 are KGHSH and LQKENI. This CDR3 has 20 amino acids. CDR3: CASSQRGVVLAGTSTDTQYF. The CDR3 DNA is TGTGCCAGCTCGCAGCGAGGAGTGGTTCTAGCGGGAACTAGCACAGATACGCAGTATTTT.

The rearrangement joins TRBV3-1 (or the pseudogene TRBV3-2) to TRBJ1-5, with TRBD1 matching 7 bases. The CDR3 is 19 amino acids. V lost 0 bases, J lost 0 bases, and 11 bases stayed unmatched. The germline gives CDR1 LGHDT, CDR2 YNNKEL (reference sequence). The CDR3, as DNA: TGTGCCAGCAGCCAAGATGGGCCCGGACAGGCTCATAGCAATCAGCCCCAGCATTTT. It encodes CASSQDGPGQAHSNQPQHF.

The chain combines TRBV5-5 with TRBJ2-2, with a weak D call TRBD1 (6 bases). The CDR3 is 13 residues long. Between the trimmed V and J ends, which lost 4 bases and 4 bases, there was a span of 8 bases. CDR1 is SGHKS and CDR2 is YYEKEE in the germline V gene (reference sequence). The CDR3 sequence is CASSQGSTGELFF. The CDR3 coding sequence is TGTGCCAGCAGCCAGGGGTCCACCGGGGAGCTGTTTTTT.

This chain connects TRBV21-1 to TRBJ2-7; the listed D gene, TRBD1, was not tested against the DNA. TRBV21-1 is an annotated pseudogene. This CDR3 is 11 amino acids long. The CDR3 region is CASNPPRDKYF. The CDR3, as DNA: TGTGCCAGCAACCCCCCCCGGGACAAGTACTTC.

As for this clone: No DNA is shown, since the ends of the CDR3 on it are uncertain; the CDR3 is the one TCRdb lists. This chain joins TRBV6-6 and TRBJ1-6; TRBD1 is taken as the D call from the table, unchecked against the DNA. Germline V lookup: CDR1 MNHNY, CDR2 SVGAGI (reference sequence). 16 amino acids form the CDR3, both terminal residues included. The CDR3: CASSSSGQGLGSPLHF.

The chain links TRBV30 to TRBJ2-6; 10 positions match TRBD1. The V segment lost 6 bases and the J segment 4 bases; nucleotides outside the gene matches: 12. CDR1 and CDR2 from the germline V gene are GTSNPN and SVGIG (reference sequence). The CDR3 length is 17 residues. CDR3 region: CACTTGTGVFGANVLTF. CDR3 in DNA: TGTGCCTGTACTACCGGGACAGGGGTTTTCGGGGCCAACGTCCTGACTTTC.

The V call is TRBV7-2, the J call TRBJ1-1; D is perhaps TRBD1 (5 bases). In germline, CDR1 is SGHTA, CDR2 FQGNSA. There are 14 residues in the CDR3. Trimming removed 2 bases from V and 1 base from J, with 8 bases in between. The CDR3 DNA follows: TGTGCCAGCAGCTTACAGGGCCGGAACACTGAAGCTTTCTTT. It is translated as CASSLQGRNTEAFF.

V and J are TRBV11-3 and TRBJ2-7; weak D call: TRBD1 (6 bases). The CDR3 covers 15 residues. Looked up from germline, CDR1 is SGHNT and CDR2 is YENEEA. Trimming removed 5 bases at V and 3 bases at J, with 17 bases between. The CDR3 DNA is TGTGCCAGCAGCGACCGACAGGACGGAAGCTACGAGCAGTACTTC. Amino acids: CASSDRQDGSYEQYF.

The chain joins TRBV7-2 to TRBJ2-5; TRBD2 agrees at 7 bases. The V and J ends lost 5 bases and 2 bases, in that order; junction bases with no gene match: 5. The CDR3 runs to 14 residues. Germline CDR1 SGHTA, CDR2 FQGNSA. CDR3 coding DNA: TGTGCCAGCAGCCCGGGGGGTACTCAAGAGACCCAGTACTTC. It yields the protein CASSPGGTQETQYF.

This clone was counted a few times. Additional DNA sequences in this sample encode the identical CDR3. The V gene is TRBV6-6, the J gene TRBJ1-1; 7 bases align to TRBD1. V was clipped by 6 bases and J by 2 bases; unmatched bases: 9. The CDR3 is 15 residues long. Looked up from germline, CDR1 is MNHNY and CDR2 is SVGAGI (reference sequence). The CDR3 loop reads CASRPPGQRNTEAFF. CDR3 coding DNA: TGTGCCAGCAGACCTCCGGGACAGAGAAACACTGAAGCTTTCTTT.

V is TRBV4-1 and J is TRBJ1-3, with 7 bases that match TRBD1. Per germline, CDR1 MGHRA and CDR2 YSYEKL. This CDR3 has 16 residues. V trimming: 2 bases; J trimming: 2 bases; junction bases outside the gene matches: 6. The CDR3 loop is CASSQPTGAAGNTIYF. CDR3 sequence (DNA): TGCGCCAGCAGCCAACCCACAGGGGCGGCTGGAAACACCATATATTTT.

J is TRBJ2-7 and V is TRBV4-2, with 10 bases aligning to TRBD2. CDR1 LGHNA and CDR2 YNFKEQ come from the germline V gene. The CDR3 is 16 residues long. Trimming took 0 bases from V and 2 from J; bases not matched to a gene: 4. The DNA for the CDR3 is TGTGCCAGCAGCCAAGACCTAGCGGGGGAGACCTACGAGCAGTACTTC. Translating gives CASSQDLAGETYEQYF.

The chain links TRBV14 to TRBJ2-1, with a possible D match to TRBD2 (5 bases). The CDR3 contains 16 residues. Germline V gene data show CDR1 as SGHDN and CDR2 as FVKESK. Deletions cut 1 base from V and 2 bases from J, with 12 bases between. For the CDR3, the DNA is TGTGCCAGCAGCCAAGTGGGAATCGGGGCCTACAATGAGCAGTTCTTC. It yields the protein CASSQVGIGAYNEQFF. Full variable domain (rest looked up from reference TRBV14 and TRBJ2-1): EAGVTQFPSHSVIEKGQTVTLRCDPISGHDNLYWYRRVMGKEIKFLLHFVKESKQDESGMPNNRFLAERTGGTYSTLKVQPAELEDSGVYFCASSQVGIGAYNEQFFGPGTRLTVL.

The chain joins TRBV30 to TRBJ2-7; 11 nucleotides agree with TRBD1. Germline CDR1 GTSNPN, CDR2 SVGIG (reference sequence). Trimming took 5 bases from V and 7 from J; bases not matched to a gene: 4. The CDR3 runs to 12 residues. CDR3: CAWGDRGREQYF. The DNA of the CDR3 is TGTGCCTGGGGGGACAGGGGGAGGGAGCAGTACTTC.

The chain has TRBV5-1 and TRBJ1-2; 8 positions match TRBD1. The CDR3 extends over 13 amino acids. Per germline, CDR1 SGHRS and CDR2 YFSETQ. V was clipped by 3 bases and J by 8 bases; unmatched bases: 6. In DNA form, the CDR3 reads TGCGCCAGCAGCTCGGACAGGGTAGAAGGCTACACCTTC. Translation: CASSSDRVEGYTF.

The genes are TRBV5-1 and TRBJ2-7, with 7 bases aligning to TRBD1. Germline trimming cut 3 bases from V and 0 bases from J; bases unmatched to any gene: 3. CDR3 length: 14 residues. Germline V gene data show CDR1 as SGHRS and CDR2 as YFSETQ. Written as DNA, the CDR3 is TGCGCCAGCAGCTCCAGGACAGGCTCCTACGAGCAGTACTTC. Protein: CASSSRTGSYEQYF.

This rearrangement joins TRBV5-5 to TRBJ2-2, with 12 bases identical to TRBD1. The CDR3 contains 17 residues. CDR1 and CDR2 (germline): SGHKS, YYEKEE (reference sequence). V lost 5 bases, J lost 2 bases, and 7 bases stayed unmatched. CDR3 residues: CASRTGQGARNTGELFF. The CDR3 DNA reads TGTGCCAGCAGAACGGGACAGGGGGCGCGTAACACCGGGGAGCTGTTTTTT. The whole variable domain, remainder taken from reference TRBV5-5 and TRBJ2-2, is DAGVTQSPTHLIKTRGQQVTLRCSPISGHKSVSWYQQVLGQGPQFIFQYYEKEERGRGNFPDRFSARQFPNYSSELNVNALLLGDSALYLCASRTGQGARNTGELFFGEGSRLTVL.

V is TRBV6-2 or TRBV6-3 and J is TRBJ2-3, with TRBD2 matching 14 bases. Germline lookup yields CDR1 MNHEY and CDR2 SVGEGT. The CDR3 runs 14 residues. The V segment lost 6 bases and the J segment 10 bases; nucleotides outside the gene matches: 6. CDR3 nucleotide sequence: TGTGCCAGCAGCCCGACTAGCGGGAGGGCCGCGCAGTATTTT. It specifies CASSPTSGRAAQYF.

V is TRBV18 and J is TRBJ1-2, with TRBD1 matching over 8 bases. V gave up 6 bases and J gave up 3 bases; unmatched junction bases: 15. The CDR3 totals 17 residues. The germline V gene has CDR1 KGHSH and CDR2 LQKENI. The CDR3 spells CASSLGTGLKSYYGYTF. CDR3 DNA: TGTGCCAGCTCGCTCGGGACAGGCCTTAAATCGTACTATGGCTACACCTTC.

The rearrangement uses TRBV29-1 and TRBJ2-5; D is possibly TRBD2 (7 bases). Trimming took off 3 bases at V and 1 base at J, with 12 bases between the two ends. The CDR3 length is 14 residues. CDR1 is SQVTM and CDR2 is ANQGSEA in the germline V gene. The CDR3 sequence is CSVEGGASQETQYF. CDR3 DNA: TGCAGCGTTGAGGGGGGGGCCTCCCAAGAGACCCAGTACTTC. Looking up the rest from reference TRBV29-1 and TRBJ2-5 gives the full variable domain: SAVISQKPSRDICQRGTSLTIQCQVDSQVTMMFWYRQQPGQSLTLIATANQGSEATYESGFVIDKFPISRPNLTFSTLTVSNMSPEDSSIYLCSVEGGASQETQYFGPGTRLLVL.

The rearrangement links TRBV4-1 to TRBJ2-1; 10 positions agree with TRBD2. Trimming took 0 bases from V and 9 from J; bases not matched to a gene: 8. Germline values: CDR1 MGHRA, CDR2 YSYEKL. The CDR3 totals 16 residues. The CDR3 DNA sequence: TGCGCCAGCAGCCAAGAAGCGACTAGCGGGTTAGGTGAGCAGTTCTTC. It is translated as CASSQEATSGLGEQFF.

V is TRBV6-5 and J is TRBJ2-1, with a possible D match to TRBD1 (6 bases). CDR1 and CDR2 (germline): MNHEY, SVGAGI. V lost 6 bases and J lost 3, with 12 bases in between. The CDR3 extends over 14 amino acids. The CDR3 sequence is CASRSGHNYNEQFF. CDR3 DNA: TGTGCCAGCAGATCGGGACACAACTACAATGAGCAGTTCTTC.

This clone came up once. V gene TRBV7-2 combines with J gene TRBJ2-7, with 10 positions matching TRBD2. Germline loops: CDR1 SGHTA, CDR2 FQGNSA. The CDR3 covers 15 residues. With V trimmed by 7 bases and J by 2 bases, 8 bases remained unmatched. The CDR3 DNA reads TGTGCCAGCAACAGTGCTAGCGGGGGAACCTACGAGCAGTACTTC. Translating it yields CASNSASGGTYEQYF.

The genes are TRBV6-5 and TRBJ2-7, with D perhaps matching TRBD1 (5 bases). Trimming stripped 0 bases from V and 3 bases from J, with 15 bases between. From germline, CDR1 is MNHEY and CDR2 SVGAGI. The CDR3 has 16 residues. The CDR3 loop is CASSYSGVAMGYEQYF. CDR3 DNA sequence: TGTGCCAGCAGTTACTCAGGGGTAGCTATGGGCTACGAGCAGTACTTC.

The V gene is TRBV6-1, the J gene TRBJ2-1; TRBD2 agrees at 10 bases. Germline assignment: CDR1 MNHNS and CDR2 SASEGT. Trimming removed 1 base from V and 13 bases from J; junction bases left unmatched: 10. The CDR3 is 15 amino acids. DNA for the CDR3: TGTGCCAGCAGTGAAGTCAGTAGCGGGAGGCATAGCCAGTTCTTC. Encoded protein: CASSEVSSGRHSQFF.